The rows below give T cell receptor beta chains drawn from one sample of a study of lymphopenia after photon versus proton radiotherapy. Measured with immunoSEQ multiplex PCR; TCRdb has only the in-frame clones, and not every one. The data contain 40,000 to 45,000 clones, around 83% of them singletons. Here the sequenced sample was peripheral blood, taken from a patient treated with proton-based radiotherapy. Receptors were obtained from a woman between 65 and 79 years old with pancreatic cancer. Both conserved end residues are part of each CDR3. The D gene is left open where the match is weak. Some rows have no size entry. The others give once, few or many, or a class for an expanded clone.

TRBV28,TRBJ1-2,-,-,CASSFIGRQTNNYGYTF,TGTGCCAGCAGTTTTATAGGGCGACAGACCAATAACTATGGCTACACCTTC
TRBV28,TRBJ1-1,TRBD1,-,CATGGRVNTEAFF,TGTGCGACAGGGGGCAGAGTGAACACTGAAGCTTTCTTT
TRBV7-2,TRBJ1-1,-,once,CASSLVGSGATEAFF,TGTGCCAGCAGCTTAGTAGGTTCCGGCGCCACTGAAGCTTTCTTT
TRBV4-1,TRBJ1-6,TRBD1,-,CASSPDRSSYNSPLHF,TGCGCCAGCAGCCCGGACAGGAGCTCCTATAATTCACCCCTCCACTTT
TRBV28,TRBJ2-5,TRBD1,-,CASSLDRRQETQYF,TGTGCCAGCAGTTTGGACAGGAGACAAGAGACCCAGTACTTC
TRBV27,TRBJ1-1,-,-,CASSFSENTEAFF,TGTGCCAGCAGTTTTTCGGAGAACACTGAAGCTTTCTTT
TRBV9,TRBJ1-4,-,-,CASSVGGRQLFF,TGTGCCAGCAGCGTAGGGGGTAGGCAACTGTTTTTT
TRBV28,TRBJ2-7,-,few,CASRTGSYEQYF,TGTGCCAGCAGAACCGGGTCCTACGAGCAGTACTTC
TRBV7-3,TRBJ2-1,-,-,CASSLTSPVGQSSYNEQFF,TGTGCCAGCAGCTTAACCTCCCCAGTGGGCCAGAGCTCCTACAATGAGCAGTTCTTC
TRBV11-3,TRBJ2-1,TRBD2,-,CASSSQRDRAREQFF,TGTGCCAGCAGCTCCCAGCGGGACCGGGCGCGTGAGCAGTTCTTC
TRBV15,TRBJ1-2,TRBD1,once,CATSRRDRGIYGYTF,TGTGCCACCAGCAGACGGGACAGGGGGATTTATGGCTACACCTTC
TRBV10-3,TRBJ1-5,-,-,CAISESRSGQPQHF,TGTGCCATCAGTGAGTCCAGGTCGGGGCAGCCCCAGCATTTT
TRBV18,TRBJ1-2,-,-,CASSPLMGFDYGYTF,TGTGCCAGCTCACCGTTGATGGGCTTTGACTATGGCTACACCTTC
TRBV5-4,TRBJ2-5,TRBD1,-,CASSPSRDREETQYF,TGTGCCAGCAGCCCGTCCCGGGACAGGGAAGAGACCCAGTACTTC
TRBV12-5,TRBJ2-5,TRBD2,-,CASGLWGGETQYF,TGTGCTAGTGGTTTGTGGGGGGGAGAGACCCAGTACTTC
TRBV28,TRBJ1-2,-,-,CASSRQTNYGYTF,TGTGCCAGCAGTCGACAGACCAACTATGGCTACACCTTC
TRBV4-1,TRBJ1-4,TRBD1,-,CASSQDGTGSEKLFF,TGCGCCAGCAGCCAAGATGGGACAGGGAGCGAAAAACTGTTTTTT
TRBV7-2,TRBJ1-1,-,-,CASSSQMNTEAFF,TGTGCCAGCAGCTCGCAGATGAACACTGAAGCTTTCTTT
TRBV28,TRBJ2-5,TRBD1,-,CASSDRGVETQYF,TGTGCCAGCAGTGACAGGGGTGTAGAGACCCAGTACTTC
TRBV11-2,TRBJ2-5,-,-,CASSGWPLFETQYF,TGTGCCAGCAGCGGTTGGCCTCTATTTGAGACCCAGTACTTC
TRBV7-2,TRBJ2-4,-,-,CASSLGGSGKNIQYF,TGTGCCAGCAGCTTAGGGGGGAGTGGCAAAAACATTCAGTACTTC
TRBV7-9,TRBJ1-1,-,-,CASSLFGTGSDTEAFF,TGTGCCAGCAGCCTTTTCGGGACCGGGTCGGACACTGAAGCTTTCTTT
TRBV28,TRBJ2-7,-,-,CASTKYRGGVYEQYF,TGTGCCAGCACCAAATACAGGGGGGGTGTTTACGAGCAGTACTTC
TRBV28,TRBJ2-7,-,-,CASSLPYEQYF,TGTGCCAGCAGTTTGCCCTACGAGCAGTACTTC
TRBV7-9,TRBJ2-7,-,-,CASSPGRGSHYEQYF,TGTGCCAGCAGCCCCGGTCGTGGGTCCCACTACGAGCAGTACTTC
TRBV28,TRBJ1-2,-,-,CASSSFDRGAPNYGYTF,TGTGCCAGCAGTTCATTCGATCGGGGGGCGCCAAACTATGGCTACACCTTC
TRBV29-1,TRBJ2-7,TRBD2,-,CSVEGEGHYEQYF,TGCAGCGTTGAGGGGGAGGGCCACTACGAGCAGTACTTC
TRBV28,TRBJ1-4,-,-,CASSLLTGQEKLFF,TGTGCCAGCAGTTTGCTGACAGGTCAAGAAAAACTGTTTTTT
TRBV28,TRBJ2-1,-,-,CASNQDARISEQFF,TGTGCCAGCAATCAGGACGCGCGTATTAGTGAGCAGTTCTTC
TRBV15,TRBJ2-5,TRBD2,-,CATSRSFGGETQYF,TGTGCCACCAGCAGATCCTTCGGGGGGGAGACCCAGTACTTC
TRBV15,TRBJ2-7,-,-,CATSRERTASYEQYF,TGTGCCACCAGCAGAGAGAGGACAGCCTCCTACGAGCAGTACTTC
TRBV15,TRBJ2-7,-,-,CATSRDRIGYEQYF,TGTGCCACCAGCAGAGACCGAATAGGCTACGAGCAGTACTTC
TRBV6-1,TRBJ2-7,-,-,CACQTGRNSYEQYF,TGTGCCTGCCAGACAGGCCGTAACTCCTACGAGCAGTACTTC
TRBV30,TRBJ1-3,-,few,CAWSDGQVQGNTIYF,TGTGCCTGGAGCGACGGCCAGGTTCAAGGAAACACCATATATTTT
TRBV7-9,TRBJ1-1,-,-,CASSLWSENTEAFF,TGTGCCAGCAGCTTATGGTCGGAGAACACTGAAGCTTTCTTT
TRBV11-2,TRBJ2-3,-,-,CASRSWGRVVTDTQYF,TGTGCCAGCAGATCTTGGGGCAGGGTCGTAACAGATACGCAGTATTTT
TRBV6-6,TRBJ2-5,-,-,CASSYVSTETQYF,TGTGCCAGCAGTTATGTTAGCACAGAGACCCAGTACTTC
TRBV7-2,TRBJ2-3,-,-,CASSFPGRTDTQYF,TGTGCCAGCAGCTTTCCGGGCCGTACAGATACGCAGTATTTT
TRBV6-4,TRBJ2-7,TRBD2,-,CASSRGTSGPHEQYF,TGTGCCAGCAGTCGCGGGACTAGCGGCCCCCACGAGCAGTACTTC
TRBV5-1,TRBJ1-2,-,-,CASSLDLFVGGRDYGYTF,TGCGCCAGCAGCTTGGATCTGTTCGTCGGGGGGCGCGACTATGGCTACACCTTC
TRBV4-3,TRBJ2-1,TRBD2,-,CASSQDTQRGGYNEQFF,TGCGCCAGCAGCCAAGATACCCAGCGGGGGGGCTACAATGAGCAGTTCTTC
TRBV28,TRBJ1-2,-,-,CASSFTGLGEGYTF,TGTGCCAGCAGTTTTACAGGCCTGGGGGAGGGCTACACCTTC
TRBV30,TRBJ1-5,-,few,CAWSRGSENQPQHF,TGTGCCTGGAGTCGGGGGTCTGAGAATCAGCCCCAGCATTTT
TRBV28,TRBJ2-1,TRBD1,-,CASRRTGGLLSSYNEQFF,TGTGCCAGCAGACGGACAGGGGGCCTTCTAAGCTCCTACAATGAGCAGTTCTTC
TRBV29-1,TRBJ1-2,-,few,CSVRTGRGSYGYTF,TGCAGCGTTAGGACGGGCAGGGGAAGCTATGGCTACACCTTC
TRBV28,TRBJ1-2,TRBD1,medium-sized,CASSLGGGVRYGYTF,TGTGCCAGCAGCCTGGGAGGGGGCGTGAGGTATGGCTACACCTTC
TRBV4-1,TRBJ2-7,-,-,CASSQDRRTESSYEQYF,TGCGCCAGCAGCCAAGATAGAAGAACAGAGAGCTCCTACGAGCAGTACTTC
TRBV4-3,TRBJ2-7,-,-,CASSQVQSSYEQYF,TGCGCCAGCAGCCAAGTACAGAGCTCCTACGAGCAGTACTTC
TRBV9,TRBJ2-5,-,-,CASSVGERETQYF,TGTGCCAGCAGCGTAGGGGAGCGGGAGACCCAGTACTTC
TRBV19,TRBJ1-1,-,-,CASSISGLQRTEAFF,TGTGCCAGTAGTATTTCGGGGCTGCAAAGGACTGAAGCTTTCTTT
TRBV30,TRBJ2-4,-,-,CAWRRDDRRNIQYF,TGTGCCTGGAGGCGCGACGACAGACGAAACATTCAGTACTTC
TRBV21-1,TRBJ1-3,-,-,CASSSQGPINSGNTIYF,TGTGCCAGCAGCTCCCAGGGGCCGATTAACTCTGGAAACACCATATATTTT
TRBV6-5,TRBJ1-3,-,-,CATSKGYSGNTIYF,TGTGCCACTTCCAAGGGGTACTCTGGAAACACCATATATTTT
TRBV7-2,TRBJ2-2,-,-,CASSLPRVTGELFF,TGTGCCAGCAGCCTTCCCAGGGTAACCGGGGAGCTGTTTTTT
TRBV7-2,TRBJ2-2,-,-,CASRLGVTGELFF,TGTGCCAGCAGGTTAGGGGTAACCGGGGAGCTGTTTTTT
TRBV19,TRBJ1-5,TRBD1,-,CASKVGTGNRGDNQPQHF,TGTGCCAGTAAGGTGGGGACAGGGAATCGGGGCGACAATCAGCCCCAGCATTTT
TRBV6-5,TRBJ2-1,TRBD1,-,CANRQGGSNEQFF,TGTGCCAACCGACAGGGTGGTAGCAATGAGCAGTTCTTC
TRBV9,TRBJ2-2,-,-,CASSVAAGELFF,TGTGCCAGCAGCGTAGCCGCCGGGGAGCTGTTTTTT
TRBV11-3,TRBJ1-1,-,-,CASSFSGRRGNTEAFF,TGTGCCAGCAGCTTTTCCGGTCGGCGAGGGAACACTGAAGCTTTCTTT